The T cell receptor (beta chain) under discussion was sequenced for a study of T cells in tuberculosis. The germline CDR1 and CDR2 sequences are LNHDA and SQIVND (reference sequence). The CDR3 loop spans 15 amino acids. V shed 6 bases, J shed 5 bases, and the junction held 7 bases outside the gene matches. The protocol was immunoSEQ multiplex PCR, while the TCRdb copy is restricted to in-frame clones and leaves out a portion. The data contain around 60,000 clones, around 81% of them singletons. Cells were sorted from thawed PBMC rested overnight and stained with GMM-loaded CD1B tetramer, viability dye and anti-CD3. The CD1B tetramers carried C32 glucose monomycolate purified from Rhodococcus equi.

The chain has TRBV19 and TRBJ1-6; TRBD1 matches 7 bases. This sequence originates from an adult woman with latent tuberculosis. Sequenced input: CD1b-GMM tetramer-negative cells sorted from PBMCs. CDR3 DNA: TGTGCCAGTAGGCTACCGGGACAGAATAATTCACCCCTCCACTTT. Amino acids: CASRLPGQNNSPLHF. Drawing the rest from reference TRBV19 and TRBJ1-6, the complete variable domain is DGGITQSPKYLFRKEGQNVTLSCEQNLNHDAMYWYRQDPGQGLRLIYYSQIVNDFQKGDIAEGYSVSREKKESFPLTVTSAQKNPTAFYLCASRLPGQNNSPLHFGNGTRLTVT.